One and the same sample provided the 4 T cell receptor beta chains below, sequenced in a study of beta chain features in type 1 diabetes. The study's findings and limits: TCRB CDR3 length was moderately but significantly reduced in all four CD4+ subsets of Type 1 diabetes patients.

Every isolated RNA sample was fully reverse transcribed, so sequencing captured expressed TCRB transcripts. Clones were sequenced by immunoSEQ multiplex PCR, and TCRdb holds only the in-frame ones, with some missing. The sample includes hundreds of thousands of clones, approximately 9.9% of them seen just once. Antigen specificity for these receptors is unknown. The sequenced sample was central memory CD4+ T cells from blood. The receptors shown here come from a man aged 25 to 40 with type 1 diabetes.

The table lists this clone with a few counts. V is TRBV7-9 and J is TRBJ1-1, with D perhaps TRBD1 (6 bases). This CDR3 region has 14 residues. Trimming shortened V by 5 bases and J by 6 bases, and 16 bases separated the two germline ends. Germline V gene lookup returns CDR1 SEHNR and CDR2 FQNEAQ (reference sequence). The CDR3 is CASSLQGLEAEAFF. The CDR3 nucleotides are TGTGCCAGCAGCCTACAGGGCCTAGAGGCTGAAGCTTTCTTT.

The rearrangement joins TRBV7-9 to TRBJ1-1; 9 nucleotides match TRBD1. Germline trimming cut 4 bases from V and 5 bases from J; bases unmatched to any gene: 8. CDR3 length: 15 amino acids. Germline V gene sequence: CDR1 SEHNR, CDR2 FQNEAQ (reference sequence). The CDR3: CASSSVSGQGTEAFF. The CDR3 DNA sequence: TGTGCCAGCAGCTCCGTATCCGGACAGGGGACTGAAGCTTTCTTT. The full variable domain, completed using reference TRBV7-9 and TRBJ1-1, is DTGVSQNPRHKITKRGQNVTFRCDPISEHNRLYWYRQTLGQGPEFLTYFQNEAQLEKSRLLSDRFSAERPKGSFSTLEIQRTEQGDSAMYLCASSSVSGQGTEAFFGQGTRLTVV.

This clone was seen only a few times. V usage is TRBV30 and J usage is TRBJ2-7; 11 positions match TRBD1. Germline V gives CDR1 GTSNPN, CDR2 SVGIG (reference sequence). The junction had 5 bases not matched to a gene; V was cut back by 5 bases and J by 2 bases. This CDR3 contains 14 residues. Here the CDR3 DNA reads TGTGCCTGGGACGCGGGACAGGGGGCCTACGAGCAGTACTTC. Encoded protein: CAWDAGQGAYEQYF.

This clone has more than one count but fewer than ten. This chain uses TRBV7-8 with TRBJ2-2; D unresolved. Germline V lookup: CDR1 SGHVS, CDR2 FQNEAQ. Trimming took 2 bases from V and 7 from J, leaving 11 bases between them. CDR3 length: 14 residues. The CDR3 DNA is TGTGCCAGCAGCTTAAGGGCGCGTGGCGGGGAGCTGTTTTTT. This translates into CASSLRARGGELFF.